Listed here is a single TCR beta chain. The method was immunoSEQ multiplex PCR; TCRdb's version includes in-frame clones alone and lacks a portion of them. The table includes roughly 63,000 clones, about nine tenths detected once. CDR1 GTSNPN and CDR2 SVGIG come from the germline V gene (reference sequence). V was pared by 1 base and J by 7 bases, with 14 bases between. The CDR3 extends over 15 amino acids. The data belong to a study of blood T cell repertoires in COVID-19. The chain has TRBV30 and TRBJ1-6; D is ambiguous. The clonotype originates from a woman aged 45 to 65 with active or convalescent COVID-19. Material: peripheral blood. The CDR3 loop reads CAWSAPDAANSPLHF. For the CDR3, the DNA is TGTGCCTGGAGTGCCCCGGATGCGGCCAATTCACCCCTCCACTTT.